The present T cell receptor (beta chain) was sequenced within a study of MAIT cells during Salmonella Paratyphi A infection (dated by TCRdb to about 2017). Broadly, across the study: Adult volunteers aged 18 to 60 swallowed one dose of 1-5x10^3 CFU of S. Paratyphi A strain NVGH308. Ciprofloxacin 500 mg twice daily for 14 days, starting at diagnosis, was given to diagnosed volunteers.

The meaning of the sample's time point label: after infection, following antibiotic treatment. MAIT cells were defined as Valpha7.2+ CD161+ T cells and were identified and sorted by flow cytometry. Over time, circulating MAIT cell TCRbeta repertoires were profiled in about six volunteers who came down with enteric fever following controlled oral challenge with live Salmonella Paratyphi A. Every diagnosed volunteer provided MAIT cell samples at pre-infection, mid-infection and post-infection timepoints. A diagnosis of enteric fever required Paratyphi A bacteremia and/or a persistent fever above 38 degrees C that lasted more than 12 hours. Challenged volunteers were diagnosed with infection between day 4 and day 7 after challenge. For RNA extraction, between about 5,000 and 10,000 MAIT cells per sample were sorted directly into RNAqueous-Micro lysis buffer. Lymphoprep gradient centrifugation was used to isolate peripheral blood mononuclear cells from blood samples and leukocyte cones. A BD FACSAria Fusion or BD FACSAria III sorter was used for cell sorting.

Paper-wide results and their limitations: Compared with healthy controls, diagnosed volunteers had more expansion or contraction among the top five MAIT clonotypes (around 0.5 versus 0.13), suggesting that infection reshaped the repertoire. From baseline to mid-infection, the space taken up by over-represented MAIT clonotypes dropped significantly (0.17 to 0.10), whereas no significant difference was seen post-infection. MAIT TRBV usage was oligoclonal, favouring TRBV20 and TRBV6, and appeared unchanged by infection. The availability of volunteer samples limited the sample sizes, but these sizes were considered adequate to detect differences between groups.

The library came from 5' RACE. TCRbeta was amplified in two rounds of PCR using Phusion High-Fidelity polymerase, and the primers added sample-specific barcodes. To build the TCRbeta libraries, template-switch cDNA synthesis was carried out using SMARTScribe reverse transcriptase along with a TRBC-specific primer. After barcoding, samples were pooled and then prepared using the NEBNext Ultra DNA Library Prep Kit for Illumina. Sequencing of libraries was performed on an Illumina MiSeq with the MiSeq reagent kit v2, 300 cycles. The authors' analysis ran thus. Jemultiplexer was used to demultiplex reads by barcode, and MiTCR with default parameters handled the alignment. VDJtools filtered out non-functional sequences; clonotypes were defined by amino acid sequence, with frequencies based on assigned sequence reads. In the clonal space homeostasis analysis, clonotypes were grouped by frequency into over-represented (0.05-1), large, medium and small bins. TCRdb reanalyzed the raw reads on its own, using fastp at Q25 for trimming and MiXCR for clone calling, and kept in-frame beta chains. Each entry is one CDR3 protein sequence, shown with its most common DNA and genes. Here the V and J calls rest on TCRdb's processing, not on the authors' analysis. The sample table holds about 1,500 distinct CDR3 sequences, of which roughly two thirds were seen once. Clones ranked in the top ten supply less than 55% of the sample.

As regards this clonotype: It has no known antigen specificity. No base quality values were provided; no much bigger clone lies one nucleotide off.

The CDR3, cysteine through phenylalanine, is 12 amino acids long. Solely the CDR3 DNA is kept, with 36 bases framed from the first base. CDR1 and CDR2 were assigned from the germline V gene (reference sequence) as DFQATT and SNEGSKA. V drops 2 bases and J drops 5 bases, leaving 9 bases in between. The V and J segments used are TRBV20-1 and TRBJ1-2, with no confidently assigned D gene. Sequences were derived from MAIT cells from blood, sampled at the last sampling point of the challenge study. This clonotype was sampled from a person between 18 and 69 years old who was deliberately infected with Salmonella Paratyphi A in a paratyphoid fever challenge study. The CDR3 region has the sequence CSARNDKYGYTF. The nucleotide sequence is TGCAGTGCTAGAAACGACAAGTATGGCTACACCTTC.